The present T cell receptor beta chain was sequenced within a study of T cells in localized non-small cell lung cancer. Study findings and constraints: Out of the top 100 tumor clones, a median about 50 were seen in adjacent lung. Multi-region tumor sequencing was not done, so intratumor heterogeneity could not be excluded.

Profiled with immunoSEQ multiplex PCR; TCRdb holds only in-frame clones, not every one. This table has some 7,700 clones, about 90% appearing once. Regarding this clone: As yet, its antigen is unknown.

This CDR3 contains 16 residues. Looked up from germline, CDR1 is SGHAT and CDR2 is FQNNGV. Trimming cost V 2 bases and J 6 bases; bases outside gene matches: 7. Material: peripheral blood mononuclear cells, obtained before any cancer treatment. V and J are TRBV11-2 and TRBJ2-1; 10 nucleotides agree with TRBD2. The clonotype was recovered from a male donor at least 60 years old with stage II lung adenocarcinoma. CDR3 coding DNA: TGTGCCAGCAGCTTATACGAGCGGGGGGGCCCCAATGAGCAGTTCTTC. Its protein is CASSLYERGGPNEQFF.